The 10 T cell receptor beta chains in this list originate from one sample, sequenced in a study of shared clonotypes between healthy human individuals. Sequencing was performed with immunoSEQ multiplex PCR; in TCRdb, only in-frame clones are kept and a portion is missing. The profile shows hundreds of thousands of clones, around 80% of them singletons. What was sequenced was PBMCs. Receptors were obtained from a middle-aged woman in good health. Some clones in this sample may be carry-over from other donors' samples.

This sequence joins TRBV30 and TRBJ2-1, with D perhaps matching TRBD2 (5 bases). V was pared by 5 bases and J by 7 bases, with 12 bases between. This CDR3 region has 12 residues. Germline assignment: CDR1 GTSNPN and CDR2 SVGIG (reference sequence). The CDR3 nucleotides are TGTGCCTGGTCCCGGACTTCTAATGAGCAGTTCTTC. Translation: CAWSRTSNEQFF. Full variable domain (remainder filled in from reference TRBV30 and TRBJ2-1): SQTIHQWPATLVQPVGSPLSLECTVEGTSNPNLYWYRQAAGRGLQLLFYSVGIGQISSEVPQNLSASRPQDRQFILSSKKLLLSDSGFYLCAWSRTSNEQFFGPGTRLTVL.

This clone was recorded only once. The chain joins TRBV28 to TRBJ1-5; TRBD1 matches at 8 bases. Germline V lookup: CDR1 MDHEN, CDR2 SYDVKM. The CDR3 loop spans 16 amino acids. With 2 bases clipped from V and 4 bases from J, the junction kept 7 bases outside the gene matches. The CDR3, as DNA: TGTGCCAGCAGTTTACCTAGGACAGGGCGGAATCAGCCCCAGCATTTT. Translated: CASSLPRTGRNQPQHF.

J is TRBJ2-5 and V is TRBV7-2; 13 bases are shared with TRBD2. The CDR3 spans 16 residues. The germline CDR1 and CDR2 sequences are SGHTA and FQGNSA. J gave up 4 bases and V 7 bases, and 9 bases lay outside the gene matches. The CDR3 DNA reads TGTGCCAGCACTTCCCGGACTAGCGGGAGTTTAGAGACCCAGTACTTC. Protein: CASTSRTSGSLETQYF.

V is TRBV11-3 and J is TRBJ2-5; 7 nucleotides align to TRBD1. This CDR3 is 14 amino acids long. J was trimmed by 3 bases and V by 6 bases; bases with no gene match: 7. Germline CDR1 reads SGHNT; CDR2 reads YENEEA. In DNA form, the CDR3 reads TGTGCCAGCAGTCCTTTCGGGACAGAAGAGACCCAGTACTTC. Translated, it gives CASSPFGTEETQYF.

This clone has more than one count but fewer than ten. This specimen includes other DNA sequences encoding the same CDR3. The V gene is TRBV30, the J gene TRBJ1-1, with D tentatively TRBD1 (5 bases). Germline V gene data show CDR1 as GTSNPN and CDR2 as SVGIG (reference sequence). This CDR3 has 13 residues. Deletions cut 3 bases from V and 1 base from J, with 9 bases between. CDR3 nucleotides: TGTGCCTGGAGCCCCAGGGAGAACACTGAAGCTTTCTTT. Amino acids: CAWSPRENTEAFF.

This clone appeared once. V is TRBV30 and J is TRBJ2-1, with TRBD2 as a possible D gene (7 bases). V lost 8 bases and J 6 bases, leaving 8 bases between the germline ends. Per germline, CDR1 GTSNPN and CDR2 SVGIG (reference sequence). The CDR3 totals 10 residues. The CDR3 loop is CAGGANEQFF. The CDR3 nucleotides read TGTGCCGGGGGGGCCAATGAGCAGTTCTTC. Full variable domain (missing parts from reference TRBV30 and TRBJ2-1): SQTIHQWPATLVQPVGSPLSLECTVEGTSNPNLYWYRQAAGRGLQLLFYSVGIGQISSEVPQNLSASRPQDRQFILSSKKLLLSDSGFYLCAGGANEQFFGPGTRLTVL.

J is TRBJ1-1 and V is TRBV7-2; the D gene is possibly TRBD1 (5 bases). With 5 bases removed from V and 7 bases from J, the gap between germline ends came to 14 bases. Germline assignment: CDR1 SGHTA and CDR2 FQGNSA. The CDR3 length is 13 residues. CDR3 coding DNA: TGTGCCAGCAGCGCACCCGGGACGAGTGAAGCTTTCTTT. As protein: CASSAPGTSEAFF.

This clone was detected a few times. This chain links TRBV13 with TRBJ2-2, with D possibly matching TRBD1 (6 bases). This CDR3 region has 16 residues. Germline values: CDR1 PRHDT, CDR2 FYEKMQ (reference sequence). Trimming cost V 5 bases and J 3 bases, with 16 bases left between them. The chain's CDR3 is CASSPDGQGHTGELFF. The CDR3 DNA follows: TGTGCCAGCAGCCCAGATGGGCAGGGGCACACCGGGGAGCTGTTTTTT.

The V and J genes are TRBV28 and TRBJ1-4, with 9 positions matching TRBD1. CDR3 length: 14 residues. The germline gives CDR1 MDHEN, CDR2 SYDVKM. After removal of 8 bases from V and 8 bases from J, the junction contained 9 bases not matched to a gene. The CDR3 loop is CASRSGQGGEKLFF. The CDR3 bases are TGTGCCAGCCGTTCGGGACAGGGCGGAGAAAAACTGTTTTTT. The full variable domain, in which reference TRBV28 and TRBJ1-4 provide the parts outside the CDR3, is DVKVTQSSRYLVKRTGEKVFLECVQDMDHENMFWYRQDPGLGLRLIYFSYDVKMKEKGDIPEGYSVSREKKERFSLILESASTNQTSMYLCASRSGQGGEKLFFGSGTQLSVL.

This chain joins TRBV4-2 and TRBJ2-1; 12 bases match TRBD2. V gave up 7 bases and J gave up 7 bases; unmatched junction bases: 5. This CDR3 comprises 14 residues. The V gene's germline CDR1 is LGHNA and CDR2 YNFKEQ. CDR3 region: CASTPSGRENEQFF. The CDR3 DNA is TGTGCCAGCACCCCTAGCGGGAGGGAGAATGAGCAGTTCTTC.